The 6 T cell receptor beta chains below all came from one sample that was sequenced in a study of T-cell reconstitution after alpha-beta-depleted transplantation in children. Library preparation (for TCRbeta) was performed with unique molecular identifiers. MiXCR, run by TCRdb on the PCR reads, gives a single entry per CDR3 protein. The data hold about 360,000 distinct CDR3 sequences, with 13% observed a single time. Material: PBMCs, obtained from the stem cell graft. The receptors stem from a human donor who donated a stem cell graft to a child with Fanconi anemia.

V is TRBV20-1 and J is TRBJ1-4, with D maybe TRBD1 (6 bases). Trimming cost V 6 bases and J 3 bases, with 17 bases left between them. The CDR3 length is 15 residues. CDR1 and CDR2 from the germline V gene are DFQATT and SNEGSKA (reference sequence). The CDR3 sequence: CSASDRTESNEKLFF. DNA for the CDR3: TGCAGTGCGTCGGACAGAACGGAATCTAATGAAAAACTGTTTTTT.

This clonotype appeared a few times. This rearrangement joins TRBV14 to TRBJ1-4; D may be TRBD1 (6 bases). Germline V gives CDR1 SGHDN, CDR2 FVKESK. V was shortened by 2 bases and J by 6 bases, with 13 bases between the two germline ends. The CDR3 is 15 residues long. CDR3 amino acids: CASSQLWGPDEKLFF. The CDR3 DNA reads as TGTGCCAGCAGCCAATTGTGGGGGCCTGATGAAAAACTGTTTTTT. The entire variable domain, with the rest obtained from reference TRBV14 and TRBJ1-4, is as follows: EAGVTQFPSHSVIEKGQTVTLRCDPISGHDNLYWYRRVMGKEIKFLLHFVKESKQDESGMPNNRFLAERTGGTYSTLKVQPAELEDSGVYFCASSQLWGPDEKLFFGSGTQLSVL.

This clonotype was seen many times. V is TRBV25-1 and J is TRBJ2-3; 7 bases are a match to TRBD1. CDR1 is MGHDK and CDR2 is SYGVNS in the germline V gene. V shed 0 bases, J shed 2 bases, and the junction held 8 bases outside the gene matches. The CDR3 contains 17 residues. In nucleotides, the CDR3 is TGTGCCAGCAGTGAATACCGATCGGGACAGCCCACAGATACGCAGTATTTT. Encoded protein: CASSEYRSGQPTDTQYF.

This clonotype appeared a few times. V usage is TRBV12-3 or TRBV12-4 and J usage is TRBJ1-1; 7 positions agree with TRBD1. The V segment lost 0 bases and the J segment 0 bases; nucleotides outside the gene matches: 4. The CDR3 is 16 amino acids. The CDR3 DNA reads as TGTGCCAGCAGTTTAGCGTCGGGACAGTTGAACACTGAAGCTTTCTTT. It codes for CASSLASGQLNTEAFF.

This clonotype was recorded a few times. The chain uses TRBV5-1 and TRBJ2-7; 9 positions match TRBD2. V was pared by 4 bases and J by 3 bases, with 8 bases of the junction left unmatched. This CDR3 is 15 amino acids long. Germline V gives CDR1 SGHRS, CDR2 YFSETQ. The DNA for the CDR3 is TGCGCCAGCAGCCCCAGACTAGCGGACCACTACGAGCAGTACTTC. This sequence encodes CASSPRLADHYEQYF.

The genes are TRBV11-2 and TRBJ2-5; D remains unclear. Germline assignment: CDR1 SGHAT and CDR2 FQNNGV. Between the trimmed V and J ends, which lost 0 bases and 0 bases, there was a span of 11 bases. The CDR3 consists of 16 residues. CDR3 residues: CASSLEFTAYQETQYF. The CDR3 DNA reads TGTGCCAGCAGCTTAGAGTTCACGGCCTACCAAGAGACCCAGTACTTC.